This T cell receptor (beta chain) is drawn from a study of T cells in localized non-small cell lung cancer. Findings and limits, study-wide: Exceeding tumor, uninvolved adjacent lung had the highest T cell clonality. Sequencing covered just one tumor region, so heterogeneity cannot be ruled out. Across samples, adjacent lung featured a median around 60 of the top 100 tumor clones. There was an association of higher blood T cell density with longer overall survival.

V lost 7 bases to trimming and J lost 8 bases; unmatched junction nucleotides: 5. Germline V CDR1 and CDR2: MGHDK, SYGVNS. The CDR3 contains 12 residues. Regarding this clone: Its antigen is currently unknown.

The repertoire was sequenced with immunoSEQ multiplex PCR; TCRdb's copy has only in-frame clones and lacks some. The sample records tens of thousands of clones, 80% being singletons. The sequence came from an older female donor with stage I lung adenocarcinoma. The material was peripheral blood, obtained before any cancer treatment. The chain couples TRBV25-1 to TRBJ1-2; 9 bases are a match to TRBD1. The CDR3 nucleotides read TGTGCCAGCAACAGGGGGCTGGAGGGCTACACCTTC. This codes for CASNRGLEGYTF.